Below are 21 T cell receptor beta chains sequenced from a single sample in a study of cytomegalovirus exposure and HLA in healthy donors. TCRdb's copy holds only in-frame clones and misses some; the assay was immunoSEQ multiplex PCR. The repertoire has 200,000 or so clones, approximately 86% of them found once; the top ten carry around 3%. The sample consisted of PBMCs. These receptor sequences come from a woman under 30 in good health and CMV-seronegative.

The gene calls are TRBV2 and TRBJ2-1; 8 nucleotides align to TRBD2. Trimming took 6 bases from V and 5 from J; bases not matched to a gene: 6. This CDR3 region has 14 residues. Germline V gene lookup returns CDR1 SNHLY and CDR2 FYNNEI. CDR3 loop: CASRRLAGNNEQFF. CDR3 bases: TGTGCCAGCAGGCGGCTAGCGGGTAACAATGAGCAGTTCTTC.

The chain uses TRBV27 and TRBJ2-1; D perhaps matches TRBD2 (6 bases). The CDR3 contains 13 residues. V shed 7 bases and J shed 6 bases, with 13 bases lying between them. The germline gives CDR1 MNHEY, CDR2 SMNVEV (reference sequence). CDR3 protein: CASNPGLTNEQFF. Here the CDR3 DNA reads TGTGCCAGCAATCCGGGACTTACCAATGAGCAGTTCTTC.

The sample holds a few counts of this clone. This chain uses TRBV30 with TRBJ1-1, with D uncertain. This CDR3 is 12 amino acids long. V was trimmed by 0 bases and J by 7 bases, leaving 9 bases between them. Germline V gene lookup returns CDR1 GTSNPN and CDR2 SVGIG (reference sequence). Written as DNA, the CDR3 is TGTGCCTGGAGTGTATGGGGAGGTGAAGCTTTCTTT. Amino acid sequence: CAWSVWGGEAFF.

This chain connects TRBV30 to TRBJ2-1; TRBD2 matches 10 bases. The CDR3 runs to 14 residues. Unmatched junction bases numbered 2, after V lost 3 bases and J lost 3 bases. The germline V gene encodes CDR1 GTSNPN and CDR2 SVGIG (reference sequence). CDR3 sequence (DNA): TGTGCCTGGAGACTAGCGGGATTCTACAATGAGCAGTTCTTC. This sequence encodes CAWRLAGFYNEQFF. The full variable domain, with the rest looked up from reference TRBV30 and TRBJ2-1, is SQTIHQWPATLVQPVGSPLSLECTVEGTSNPNLYWYRQAAGRGLQLLFYSVGIGQISSEVPQNLSASRPQDRQFILSSKKLLLSDSGFYLCAWRLAGFYNEQFFGPGTRLTVL.

The rearrangement joins TRBV6-5 to TRBJ1-5; TRBD1 is a possible D gene (5 bases). The CDR3 runs 15 residues. The V end was cut by 2 bases, the J end by 3 bases, with 11 bases between. The germline V gene has CDR1 MNHEY and CDR2 SVGAGI. The CDR3, as DNA: TGTGCCAGCAGTTACGCACAGGCGAACAATCAGCCCCAGCATTTT. It codes for CASSYAQANNQPQHF.

The V call is TRBV7-6, the J call TRBJ2-3, with D possibly being TRBD2 (6 bases). Trimming cost V 1 base and J 3 bases, with 20 bases left between them. This CDR3 has 18 amino acids. CDR1 is SGHVS, CDR2 FNYEAQ, per germline. In DNA, the CDR3 is TGTGCCAGCAGCTTAGAGCCTCCTAGCGAGAGGGCAACAGATACGCAGTATTTT. This gives the protein CASSLEPPSERATDTQYF.

Written as DNA, the CDR3 is TGTGCCAGCAGTCCGCTCAGGGTTGAAGCTTTCTTT. It codes for CASSPLRVEAFF. V is TRBV28 and J is TRBJ1-1; weak D call: TRBD1 (5 bases). In germline, CDR1 is MDHEN, CDR2 SYDVKM. The CDR3 spans 12 residues. Trimming shortened V by 5 bases and J by 7 bases, and 11 bases separated the two germline ends.

As DNA, the CDR3 is TGTGCCAGCAGCCTGATGACAGGGGAGGGCGAGCAGTACTTC. This translates into CASSLMTGEGEQYF. This chain links TRBV9 with TRBJ2-7; D is perhaps TRBD1 (8 bases). Trimming took off 4 bases at V and 6 bases at J, with 17 bases between the two ends. CDR1 is SGDLS and CDR2 is YYNGEE in the germline V gene. The CDR3 consists of 14 residues.

The gene calls are TRBV27 and TRBJ2-5; 7 positions agree with TRBD1. This CDR3 has 12 amino acids. Germline CDR1 is MNHEY and CDR2 is SMNVEV (reference sequence). With 7 bases clipped from V and 5 bases from J, the junction kept 4 bases outside the gene matches. CDR3: CASIEQGETQYF. DNA for the CDR3: TGTGCCAGCATTGAACAGGGGGAGACCCAGTACTTC.

The gene calls are TRBV5-3 and TRBJ2-5, with TRBD2 matching 13 bases. Being an ORF, TRBV5-3 has a function that is uncertain. Germline trimming cut 0 bases from V and 4 bases from J; bases unmatched to any gene: 6. The CDR3 sequence is 17 residues long. The CDR3 DNA sequence: TGTGCCAGAAGCTTGGCCCGGACTAGCGGGAGAGGAGAGACCCAGTACTTC. It yields the protein CARSLARTSGRGETQYF.

The chain employs TRBV5-1 and TRBJ1-1, with a possible D match to TRBD1 (5 bases). Germline-derived CDR1 and CDR2 are SGHRS and YFSETQ. The CDR3 runs 16 residues. V lost 3 bases and J 2 bases, leaving 17 bases between the germline ends. The CDR3 reads CASSSGTGVTNTEAFF. In nucleotides, the CDR3 is TGCGCCAGCAGCTCCGGGACGGGGGTGACCAACACTGAAGCTTTCTTT.

This chain links TRBV27 with TRBJ1-1; possible D gene TRBD1, 6 bases. Trimming took 0 bases from V and 4 from J, leaving 12 bases between them. The CDR3 spans 15 residues. The germline gives CDR1 MNHEY, CDR2 SMNVEV (reference sequence). CDR3 protein: CASSLSGTHLTEAFF. Here the CDR3 DNA reads TGTGCCAGCAGTTTATCAGGGACACACCTCACTGAAGCTTTCTTT.

The chain carries TRBV10-2 and TRBJ2-7; 9 bases are a match to TRBD2. The V segment lost 6 bases and the J segment 6 bases; nucleotides outside the gene matches: 12. Germline V CDR1 and CDR2: WSHSY, SAAADI. This CDR3 has 15 amino acids. In nucleotides, the CDR3 is TGCGCCAGCAGGGATGGATTAGCGGGAGTAAGCGAGCAGTACTTC. The encoded protein is CASRDGLAGVSEQYF.

Only one count was recorded for this clone. The J gene is TRBJ1-1, the V gene TRBV30; D is perhaps TRBD1 (5 bases). The germline V gene encodes CDR1 GTSNPN and CDR2 SVGIG (reference sequence). V was pared by 4 bases and J by 4 bases, with 7 bases between. The CDR3 totals 11 residues. The CDR3: CAWKGRTEAFF. For the CDR3, the DNA is TGTGCCTGGAAGGGGCGCACTGAAGCTTTCTTT.

V usage is TRBV10-1 and J usage is TRBJ2-5, with D perhaps TRBD1 (6 bases). CDR1 WNHNN and CDR2 SYGVQD come from the germline V gene (reference sequence). V was trimmed by 6 bases and J by 1 base, leaving 15 bases between them. This CDR3 contains 15 residues. In DNA form, the CDR3 reads TGCGCCAGCAGGAAACAGGGTTGGGGCCAAGAGACCCAGTACTTC. It encodes CASRKQGWGQETQYF.

V gene TRBV18 combines with J gene TRBJ1-1, with D hard to call. CDR3 length equals 13 residues. Trimming removed 5 bases at V and 0 bases at J, with 7 bases between. Germline V gives CDR1 KGHSH, CDR2 LQKENI. CDR3 sequence: CASSAGVNTEAFF. CDR3 sequence (DNA): TGTGCCAGCTCAGCCGGAGTGAACACTGAAGCTTTCTTT.

The chain has TRBV11-3 and TRBJ2-1, with 9 bases aligning to TRBD1. J was trimmed by 4 bases and V by 5 bases; bases with no gene match: 6. The CDR3 covers 15 residues. Germline lookup yields CDR1 SGHNT and CDR2 YENEEA. The CDR3 DNA is TGTGCCAGCAGCCTATACGGACAGGGGTACAATGAGCAGTTCTTC. Protein product: CASSLYGQGYNEQFF.

V usage is TRBV5-8 and J usage is TRBJ2-7; D may be TRBD1 (5 bases). Trimming took off 2 bases at V and 0 bases at J, with 9 bases between the two ends. CDR1 is SGHTS and CDR2 is YDEGEE in the germline V gene. This CDR3 spans 14 amino acids. Here the CDR3 DNA reads TGTGCCAGCAGCTTCCGGACACCCTCCTACGAGCAGTACTTC. Protein product: CASSFRTPSYEQYF.

The chain uses TRBV30 and TRBJ2-4, with 7 bases that match TRBD2. This CDR3 region has 14 residues. Germline CDR1 is GTSNPN and CDR2 is SVGIG (reference sequence). Trimming at V came to 4 bases and at J to 7 bases, leaving 10 bases not matched to a gene. For the CDR3, the DNA is TGTGCCTGGATTCCAAATAGGGGAGGGAACATTCAGTACTTC. This codes for CAWIPNRGGNIQYF.

The chain carries TRBV7-9 and TRBJ1-1; D remains unclear. This CDR3 spans 14 amino acids. The ends were cut back, 1 base at V and 1 base at J, with 7 bases in the middle. The V gene's germline CDR1 is SEHNR and CDR2 FQNEAQ (reference sequence). Here the CDR3 reads CASSLERQNTEAFF. The CDR3 DNA follows: TGTGCCAGCAGCTTAGAGCGCCAGAACACTGAAGCTTTCTTT. Using reference TRBV7-9 and TRBJ1-1 for the parts outside the CDR3, the full variable domain is DTGVSQNPRHKITKRGQNVTFRCDPISEHNRLYWYRQTLGQGPEFLTYFQNEAQLEKSRLLSDRFSAERPKGSFSTLEIQRTEQGDSAMYLCASSLERQNTEAFFGQGTRLTVV.

The V and J genes are TRBV18 and TRBJ2-5; 9 bases agree with TRBD1. This CDR3 has 18 amino acids. V was clipped by 0 bases and J by 3 bases; unmatched bases: 11. Germline CDR1 KGHSH, CDR2 LQKENI. The CDR3 is CASSPPVGTGREEETQYF. CDR3 sequence (DNA): TGTGCCAGCTCACCACCGGTTGGGACAGGGAGGGAAGAAGAGACCCAGTACTTC.